This note documents a single T cell receptor (beta chain) sequence. This entry comes from a study of blood T cell repertoires in COVID-19. Study background: Collection of acute and convalescent COVID-19 samples took place in the United States, Italy and Spain. The analysed material was cDNA or gDNA that came from T cells, B-cell-depleted T cells, or PBMCs.

In the original analysis: The assay estimated nucleated cells by amplifying reference gene primers. Sequenced by immunoSEQ multiplex PCR; TCRdb stores in-frame clones only, minus some. D and trimming come from the DNA, and the V and J calls and clone size come from that table. The sample lists about 61,000 clones, about 87% occurring once. Germline lookup yields CDR1 MGHRA and CDR2 YSYEKL. The CDR3 spans 14 residues. V lost 3 bases and J lost 9; bases outside the gene matches: 4. The receptor comes from a man aged 55-75 years with acute or convalescent COVID-19. The sample was peripheral blood. The rearrangement links TRBV4-1 to TRBJ2-1; 11 positions agree with TRBD2. In nucleotides, the CDR3 is TGCGCCAGCAGCCAGCTAGCGGGGGGTTCTGAGCAGTTCTTC. It yields the protein CASSQLAGGSEQFF.